These 25 T cell receptor beta chains were sequenced from one sample in a study of blood T cell repertoires in COVID-19. Data came from immunoSEQ multiplex PCR; TCRdb stores just in-frame clones and leaves some out. This table holds about 260,000 clones, 80% to 90% found once. The specimen was peripheral blood. These receptors all come from a man aged 60 to 69 with acute or convalescent COVID-19.

The chain uses TRBV6-2 or TRBV6-3 and TRBJ1-1; the match to TRBD1 covers 7 bases. The CDR3 consists of 16 residues. From germline, CDR1 is MNHEY and CDR2 SVGEGT. Losses at the gene ends were 0 bases for V and 4 bases for J; bases not matched to a gene: 8. The CDR3 nucleotides read TGTGCCAGCAGTTACTCGGCAGGGGGGAGCGTCACTGAAGCTTTCTTT. Amino acids: CASSYSAGGSVTEAFF.

The chain joins TRBV4-3 to TRBJ2-4; D may be TRBD1 (5 bases). Between the trimmed V and J ends, which lost 3 bases and 1 base, there was a span of 7 bases. The CDR3 is made up of 14 amino acids. The V gene's germline CDR1 is LGHNA and CDR2 YSLEER. The CDR3 spells CASSQTDAKNIQYF. DNA for the CDR3: TGCGCCAGCAGCCAGACAGATGCCAAAAACATTCAGTACTTC.

This rearrangement joins TRBV6-5 to TRBJ1-2; 8 nucleotides match TRBD1. This CDR3 region has 14 residues. The germline CDR1 and CDR2 sequences are MNHEY and SVGAGI. Trimming cost V 7 bases and J 8 bases; bases outside gene matches: 12. CDR3 sequence (DNA): TGTGCCAGCAAAGGGGCAGGGGGCGCGAGGGGCTACACCTTC. Translated, it gives CASKGAGGARGYTF.

The chain joins TRBV2 to TRBJ1-2, with D tentatively TRBD1 (5 bases). Germline loops: CDR1 SNHLY, CDR2 FYNNEI. V dropped 4 bases and J dropped 5 bases, with 11 bases sitting between them. The CDR3 is 13 amino acids. This chain's CDR3 is CASSAGRDYGYTF. CDR3 nucleotide sequence: TGTGCCAGCAGTGCAGGCAGGGATTATGGCTACACCTTC.

The chain uses TRBV2 and TRBJ1-1, with 9 bases fitting TRBD1. The V and J ends lost 5 bases and 11 bases, in that order; junction bases with no gene match: 15. The CDR3 totals 15 residues. Looked up from germline, CDR1 is SNHLY and CDR2 is FYNNEI. CDR3 region: CASSQPGSGQGDAFF. CDR3 nucleotide sequence: TGTGCCAGCAGTCAACCCGGGTCGGGACAGGGCGATGCTTTCTTT.

J is TRBJ2-7 and V is TRBV6-6; perhaps TRBD2 as D (6 bases). Germline CDR1 MNHNY, CDR2 SVGAGI (reference sequence). The CDR3 is made up of 14 amino acids. V lost 0 bases, J lost 3 bases, and 9 bases lay in between. The CDR3 bases are TGTGCCAGCAGTTACTCAGGCGGGGACTACGAGCAGTACTTC. As protein: CASSYSGGDYEQYF.

This chain links TRBV5-8 with TRBJ2-2; D possibly corresponds to TRBD2 (7 bases). The V and J ends lost 5 bases and 5 bases respectively, with 13 bases between them. The CDR3 runs to 14 residues. The germline V gene encodes CDR1 SGHTS and CDR2 YDEGEE. CDR3 region: CASRPRGGTGELFF. CDR3 coding DNA: TGTGCCAGCAGGCCCAGGGGAGGGACCGGGGAGCTGTTTTTT.

V and J are TRBV2 and TRBJ2-7, with D possibly TRBD2 on 5 matching bases. Trimming took 11 bases from V and 0 from J, leaving 11 bases between them. Germline CDR1 reads SNHLY; CDR2 reads FYNNEI. CDR3 length: 12 residues. CDR3 sequence reads: CAVEGLSYEQYF. As DNA, the CDR3 is TGTGCCGTGGAAGGACTCTCCTACGAGCAGTACTTC.

The rearrangement uses TRBV28 and TRBJ2-2, with 10 nucleotides matching TRBD2. This CDR3 spans 15 amino acids. Germline V gene sequence: CDR1 MDHEN, CDR2 SYDVKM. The V and J ends lost 7 bases and 4 bases, in that order; junction bases with no gene match: 6. CDR3 protein: CASKPGLAFTGELFF. The CDR3 bases are TGTGCCAGCAAGCCGGGACTAGCGTTCACCGGGGAGCTGTTTTTT.

Here the CDR3 reads CASSPGLAGIQFF. The DNA of the CDR3 is TGTGCCAGCAGCCCGGGACTAGCGGGTATTCAGTTCTTC. The rearrangement links TRBV3-1 (or the pseudogene TRBV3-2) to TRBJ2-1, with 12 bases that match TRBD2. This CDR3 region has 13 residues. Looked up from germline, CDR1 is LGHDT and CDR2 is YNNKEL (reference sequence). V was pared by 4 bases and J by 13 bases, with 5 bases of the junction left unmatched.

This clone was recorded once. A read error may produce the germline difference seen at one junction end. The rearrangement links TRBV5-6 to TRBJ1-6, with 9 positions matching TRBD1. Germline CDR1 SGHDT, CDR2 YYEEEE. The CDR3 has 13 residues. CDR3 DNA: TGTGCCAGCAGCCTCAGTACCGGGACAGGGCCATCCTTT. Its protein product is CASSLSTGTGPSF.

The chain joins TRBV18 to TRBJ1-2, with TRBD1 matching over 7 bases. Germline V gene lookup returns CDR1 KGHSH and CDR2 LQKENI. The CDR3 loop spans 16 amino acids. V lost 3 bases to trimming and J lost 2 bases; unmatched junction nucleotides: 9. CDR3 region: CASSPSGTVLNYGYTF. CDR3 nucleotides: TGTGCCAGCTCACCTAGCGGGACAGTTCTGAACTATGGCTACACCTTC.

V and J are TRBV5-1 and TRBJ2-5, with D possibly TRBD2 on 6 matching bases. CDR1 is SGHRS and CDR2 is YFSETQ in the germline V gene. V gave up 3 bases and J gave up 0 bases, with 9 bases separating them. This CDR3 spans 14 amino acids. The CDR3 region has the DNA TGCGCCAGCAGCTCGGGACTGGACCAAGAGACCCAGTACTTC. It specifies CASSSGLDQETQYF.

V gene TRBV19 combines with J gene TRBJ2-7; the D gene is possibly TRBD2 (7 bases). Germline-derived CDR1 and CDR2 are LNHDA and SQIVND (reference sequence). This CDR3 spans 13 amino acids. Trimming removed 10 bases at V and 2 bases at J, with 15 bases between. CDR3 region: CATSTGTTYEQYF. For the CDR3, the DNA is TGTGCCACTTCTACAGGGACTACCTACGAGCAGTACTTC.

The table lists this clone with a few counts. The rearrangement uses TRBV10-2 and TRBJ2-6; 9 nucleotides align to TRBD1. Germline assignment: CDR1 WSHSY and CDR2 SAAADI. Germline trimming cut 5 bases from V and 0 bases from J; bases unmatched to any gene: 11. This CDR3 contains 19 residues. CDR3 protein: CASSYTGTGSSSGANVLTF. The CDR3 DNA is TGCGCCAGCAGTTATACCGGGACAGGGAGTTCCTCTGGGGCCAACGTCCTGACTTTC.

The chain carries TRBV5-5 and TRBJ1-1; D uncertain. The germline V gene has CDR1 SGHKS and CDR2 YYEKEE (reference sequence). The length of the CDR3 is 13 residues. V lost 0 bases and J lost 1, with 4 bases in between. CDR3 loop: CASSLEPNTEAFF. As DNA, the CDR3 is TGTGCCAGCAGCTTGGAGCCGAACACTGAAGCTTTCTTT.

The V and J genes are TRBV29-1 and TRBJ2-7; the D gene is possibly TRBD1 (6 bases). Germline CDR1 reads SQVTM; CDR2 reads ANQGSEA. This CDR3 is 14 amino acids long. V was cut by 6 bases and J by 3 bases, with 18 bases left in between. This chain's CDR3 is CSVRKTGILYEQYF. The DNA of the CDR3 is TGCAGCGTCCGAAAAACAGGGATACTCTACGAGCAGTACTTC.

This clone was detected only a few times. The CDR3 region has the DNA TGTGCCAGCAGTGAATGGGAGAGGAGCAATCAGCCCCAGCATTTT. Its protein product is CASSEWERSNQPQHF. This chain uses TRBV6-1 with TRBJ1-5; no clear D gene. The CDR3 has 15 residues. V was cut by 2 bases and J by 1 base, with 9 bases left in between. Germline values: CDR1 MNHNS, CDR2 SASEGT.

The chain joins TRBV27 to TRBJ2-5; D perhaps matches TRBD1 (6 bases). The germline gives CDR1 MNHEY, CDR2 SMNVEV (reference sequence). Deletions cut 2 bases from V and 4 bases from J, with 11 bases between. There are 14 residues in the CDR3. CDR3 sequence (DNA): TGTGCCAGCAGTTTAAGGGGGACCAGAGAGACCCAGTACTTC. Its protein product is CASSLRGTRETQYF.

In DNA form, the CDR3 reads TGTGCCAGCAGCGTAGGAGGGTCGACAGGGGAGGAGACCCAGTACTTC. It yields the protein CASSVGGSTGEETQYF. This chain links TRBV9 with TRBJ2-5; 8 positions match TRBD1. Trimming cost V 0 bases and J 5 bases; bases outside gene matches: 9. The CDR3 loop spans 16 amino acids. The germline CDR1 and CDR2 sequences are SGDLS and YYNGEE.

The J gene is TRBJ1-3, the V gene TRBV6-1; no definite D call. The CDR3 runs to 15 residues. With 3 bases removed from V and 4 bases from J, the gap between germline ends came to 13 bases. Looked up from germline, CDR1 is MNHNS and CDR2 is SASEGT. Here the CDR3 DNA reads TGTGCCAGCAGTGATTACGAGGGATCCGGAAACACCATATATTTT. Its protein product is CASSDYEGSGNTIYF.

This sequence joins TRBV5-1 and TRBJ2-1; 9 bases align to TRBD1. The CDR3 loop spans 15 amino acids. Trimming took 3 bases from V and 7 from J; bases not matched to a gene: 8. Germline V gives CDR1 SGHRS, CDR2 YFSETQ. This chain's CDR3 is CASSSPKQGANEQFF. Written as DNA, the CDR3 is TGCGCCAGCAGCTCCCCGAAACAGGGGGCTAATGAGCAGTTCTTC.

The chain has TRBV3-1 (or the pseudogene TRBV3-2) and TRBJ2-5, with 14 bases matching TRBD2. The CDR3 consists of 15 residues. J gave up 9 bases and V 1 base, and 4 bases lay outside the gene matches. CDR1 is LGHDT and CDR2 is YNNKEL in the germline V gene (reference sequence). The CDR3 is CASSQGTSGRSSQYF. Here the CDR3 DNA reads TGTGCCAGCAGCCAAGGGACTAGCGGGAGGAGTTCCCAGTACTTC.

The genes are TRBV7-9 and TRBJ1-1; 9 bases are a match to TRBD1. The CDR3 totals 19 residues. J gave up 1 base and V 4 bases, and 16 bases lay outside the gene matches. Germline assignment: CDR1 SEHNR and CDR2 FQNEAQ (reference sequence). The CDR3 loop reads CASSYRYRGLLYSNTEAFF. The CDR3 DNA reads as TGTGCCAGCAGCTACCGGTACAGGGGGCTTCTCTATTCGAACACTGAAGCTTTCTTT.

This chain joins TRBV6-6 and TRBJ2-3; 15 nucleotides match TRBD2. The J segment lost 10 bases and the V segment lost 4 bases, leaving 9 bases of the junction unmatched. Germline CDR1 and CDR2: MNHNY and SVGAGI (reference sequence). The CDR3 extends over 16 amino acids. The CDR3 nucleotides are TGTGCCAGCAGTTCCACGGGACTAGCGGGAGGACGAGCGCAGTATTTT. It yields the protein CASSSTGLAGGRAQYF.